This T cell receptor beta chain was found in a study of T cell repertoires in cytomegalovirus infection. This clonotype was picked up a small number of times. What it binds is unknown. Trimming took off 0 bases at V and 5 bases at J, with 10 bases between the two ends. The CDR3 loop spans 14 amino acids. Germline CDR1 is SGHRS and CDR2 is YFSETQ. A single record per CDR3 protein comes from TCRdb applying MiXCR to the reads. Of some 110,000 distinct CDR3 sequences detected, about 9.5% appear once; the ten largest clones hold 31%. This chain uses TRBV5-1 with TRBJ2-3; possible D gene TRBD1, 5 bases. The sequence was collected from a human donor in good health (CMV status not recorded). Some clones in this sample may be carry-over from other donors' samples. The source material was PBMCs, sequenced either directly or after in vitro stimulation (not recorded which). CDR3 bases: TGCGCCAGCAGCTTGGTTGAAGGGGAAGATACGCAGTATTTT. Residues: CASSLVEGEDTQYF.